A selection of T cell receptor beta chains follows, all from one sample in a study of blood T cell repertoires in COVID-19. Some clones are missing from TCRdb's copy, which holds only in-frame ones; the method was immunoSEQ multiplex PCR. The sample yields some 200,000 clones, approximately 80% seen once. Sequencing used peripheral blood. The receptor source for this set is a woman in her 40s who had recovered from COVID-19. Both conserved end residues are part of each CDR3. The D gene is left open where the match is weak. Part of the rows lack a size; the others show once, few, many or a class for expanded clones.

>-|few|TRBV5-4|TRBJ2-1
CASSFSQFLSYNEQFF
TGTGCCAGCAGCTTTTCTCAGTTCCTCTCCTACAATGAGCAGTTCTTC
>TRBD2|-|TRBV28|TRBJ2-5
CASSSGLAGKETQYF
TGTGCCAGCAGTTCCGGACTAGCGGGGAAAGAGACCCAGTACTTC
>TRBD1|-|TRBV7-8|TRBJ2-7
CASSSGTALGEQYF
TGTGCCAGCAGCTCCGGGACAGCCCTCGGCGAGCAGTACTTC
>-|-|TRBV28|TRBJ2-7
CASGSFSYEQYF
TGTGCCAGCGGGAGTTTCTCCTACGAGCAGTACTTC
>TRBD2|-|TRBV7-2|TRBJ2-5
CASSSRLAGAETQYF
TGTGCCAGCAGCTCCCGACTAGCGGGGGCAGAGACCCAGTACTTC
>-|-|TRBV27|TRBJ2-7
CASRRTSSYEQYF
TGTGCCAGCAGAAGAACTAGCTCCTACGAGCAGTACTTC
>TRBD1|once|TRBV11-3|TRBJ2-2
CASSSGTGEAGELFF
TGTGCCAGCAGCTCCGGGACAGGGGAAGCCGGGGAGCTGTTTTTT
>-|-|TRBV11-2|TRBJ2-1
CASSPWAGENEQFF
TGTGCCAGCAGCCCCTGGGCAGGGGAGAATGAGCAGTTCTTC
>-|-|TRBV3-1/TRBV3-2|TRBJ2-5
CASSSRAQYF
TGTGCCAGCAGCTCGCGTGCCCAGTACTTC
>-|-|TRBV4-2|TRBJ2-7
CASSQEVGGNTYEQYF
TGTGCCAGCAGCCAAGAGGTAGGGGGAAATACCTACGAGCAGTACTTC
>-|-|TRBV5-1|TRBJ1-2
CASSLEGAGGYTF
TGCGCCAGCAGCTTGGAAGGGGCAGGAGGCTACACCTTC
>TRBD1|-|TRBV19|TRBJ1-5
CATVAGTELNQPQHF
TGTGCCACCGTCGCCGGGACAGAGCTCAATCAGCCCCAGCATTTT
>-|-|TRBV2|TRBJ1-5
CASSADRATNQPQHF
TGTGCCAGCAGTGCGGACAGAGCTACTAATCAGCCCCAGCATTTT
>-|-|TRBV10-3|TRBJ2-5
CAISESTGGETQYF
TGTGCCATCAGTGAGTCGACCGGGGGAGAGACCCAGTACTTC
>TRBD1|-|TRBV28|TRBJ1-4
CASSLAGTGGSSSNEKLFF
TGTGCCAGCAGTTTAGCCGGGACAGGGGGCTCGTCTTCAAATGAAAAACTGTTTTTT
>TRBD1|-|TRBV19|TRBJ2-5
CASSDRGRETQYF
TGTGCCAGTTCTGACAGGGGGCGAGAGACCCAGTACTTC
>-|-|TRBV19|TRBJ2-1
CASSEIGGGSYNEQFF
TGTGCCAGTAGTGAAATTGGGGGAGGCTCCTACAATGAGCAGTTCTTC
>-|-|TRBV13|TRBJ1-1
CASSPAGVSGTEAFF
TGTGCCAGCAGCCCAGCGGGGGTTAGTGGTACTGAAGCTTTCTTT
>-|-|TRBV3-1/TRBV3-2|TRBJ1-2
CASSPTGFGGYTF
TGTGCCAGCAGCCCCACAGGGTTTGGTGGCTACACCTTC
>TRBD2|-|TRBV11-3|TRBJ2-7
CASSRYGLAGGYEQYF
TGTGCCAGCAGCCGATACGGACTAGCGGGGGGTTACGAGCAGTACTTC
>-|few|TRBV3-1/TRBV3-2|TRBJ1-1
CASSRRTIPSLAFF
TGTGCCAGCAGCCGCAGGACTATCCCATCTCTAGCTTTCTTT
>TRBD1|many|TRBV6-2/TRBV6-3|TRBJ1-5
CASSSRHGTVNQPQHF
TGTGCCAGCAGTTCACGACATGGGACAGTCAATCAGCCCCAGCATTTT
>-|-|TRBV2|TRBJ2-2
CARRGPNTGELFF
TGTGCCCGCAGGGGCCCGAACACCGGGGAGCTGTTTTTT
>-|-|TRBV7-2|TRBJ1-6
CASSKQQPSGPLHF
TGTGCCAGCAGCAAACAACAACCCTCGGGGCCCCTCCACTTT
>TRBD1|-|TRBV10-1|TRBJ2-3
CASSDGAGGGTDTQYF
TGCGCCAGCAGTGATGGGGCAGGGGGCGGCACAGATACGCAGTATTTT
>TRBD1|-|TRBV15|TRBJ1-6
CATSSASGEGAWGSPLHF
TGTGCCACCAGCAGCGCCTCAGGCGAGGGGGCTTGGGGGTCACCCCTCCACTTT
>TRBD2|-|TRBV15|TRBJ2-1
CATSRTSGGYNEQFF
TGTGCCACCAGCAGGACTAGCGGGGGATACAATGAGCAGTTCTTC
>-|-|TRBV13|TRBJ1-4
CASSSRQATNEKLFF
TGTGCCAGCAGCTCTCGACAGGCAACTAATGAAAAACTGTTTTTT
>-|-|TRBV9|TRBJ2-7
CASSPDLSTGTEQYF
TGTGCCAGCAGCCCCGACTTATCCACAGGGACCGAGCAGTACTTC
>TRBD1|-|TRBV7-3|TRBJ1-2
CASSPTGGHGYTF
TGTGCCAGCAGCCCGACAGGGGGCCACGGCTACACCTTC
>TRBD2|-|TRBV4-1|TRBJ2-3
CASSPGLAADTQYF
TGCGCCAGCAGCCCGGGACTAGCGGCAGATACGCAGTATTTT
>TRBD1|-|TRBV7-9|TRBJ1-5
CASSLFSGTVAQPQHF
TGTGCCAGCAGCTTATTCTCGGGGACAGTGGCCCAGCCCCAGCATTTT
>TRBD1|-|TRBV11-3|TRBJ2-7
CASSPGQSMSYEQYF
TGTGCCAGCAGCCCGGGACAGTCTATGTCCTACGAGCAGTACTTC
>-|-|TRBV9|TRBJ1-2
CASSVDSGKGYGYTF
TGTGCCAGCAGCGTAGATTCGGGGAAAGGATATGGCTACACCTTC
>-|-|TRBV4-2|TRBJ2-1
CASSQDLDSREQFF
TGTGCCAGCAGCCAAGATCTAGACAGCCGGGAGCAGTTCTTC
>-|once|TRBV7-9|TRBJ2-3
CASSPGHSTDTQYF
TGTGCCAGCAGCCCGGGACACAGCACAGATACGCAGTATTTT
>-|-|TRBV7-9|TRBJ1-1
CASSFGAQTEAFF
TGTGCCAGCAGCTTCGGAGCACAAACTGAAGCTTTCTTT
>TRBD2|-|TRBV7-2|TRBJ2-2
CASRGLAGGTGELFF
TGTGCCAGCAGGGGACTAGCGGGGGGGACCGGGGAGCTGTTTTTT
>-|once|TRBV12-3/TRBV12-4|TRBJ1-1
CASSFAGRRAFF
TGTGCCAGCAGTTTTGCAGGGCGGCGAGCTTTCTTT
>TRBD2|-|TRBV5-1|TRBJ2-7
CASSYGTSGLYEQYF
TGCGCCAGCAGCTACGGGACTAGCGGACTCTACGAGCAGTACTTC
>TRBD2|-|TRBV18|TRBJ2-7
CASSPGTSGADEQYF
TGTGCCAGCTCACCCGGGACTAGCGGGGCCGACGAGCAGTACTTC